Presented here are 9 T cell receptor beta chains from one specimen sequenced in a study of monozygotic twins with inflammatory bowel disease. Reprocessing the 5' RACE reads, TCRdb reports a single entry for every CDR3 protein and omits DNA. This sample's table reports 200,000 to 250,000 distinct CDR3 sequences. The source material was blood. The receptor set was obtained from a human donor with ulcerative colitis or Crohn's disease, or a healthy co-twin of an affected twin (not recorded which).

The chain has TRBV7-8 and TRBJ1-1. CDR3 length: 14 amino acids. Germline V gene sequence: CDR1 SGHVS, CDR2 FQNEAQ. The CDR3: CASSLVSPNTEAFF.

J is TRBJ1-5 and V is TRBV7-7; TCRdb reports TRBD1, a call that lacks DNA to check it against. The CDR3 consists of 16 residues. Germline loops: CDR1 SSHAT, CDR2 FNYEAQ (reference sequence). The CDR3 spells CASSLTGQESNQPQHF.

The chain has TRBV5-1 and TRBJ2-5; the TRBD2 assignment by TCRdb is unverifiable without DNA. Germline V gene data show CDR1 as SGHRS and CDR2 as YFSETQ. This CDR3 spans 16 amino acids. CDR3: CASSSPSLGGGETQYF.

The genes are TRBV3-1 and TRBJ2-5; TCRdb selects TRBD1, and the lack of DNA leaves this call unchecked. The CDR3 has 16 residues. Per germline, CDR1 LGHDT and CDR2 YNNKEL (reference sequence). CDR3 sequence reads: CASSPWSAGEQETQYF.

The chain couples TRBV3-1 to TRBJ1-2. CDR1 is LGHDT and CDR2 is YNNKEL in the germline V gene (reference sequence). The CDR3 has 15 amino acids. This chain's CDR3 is CASSQDYYRRDLYTF.

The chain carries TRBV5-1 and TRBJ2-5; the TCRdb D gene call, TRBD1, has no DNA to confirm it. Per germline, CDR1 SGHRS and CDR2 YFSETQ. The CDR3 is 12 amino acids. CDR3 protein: CASSQTGETQYF.

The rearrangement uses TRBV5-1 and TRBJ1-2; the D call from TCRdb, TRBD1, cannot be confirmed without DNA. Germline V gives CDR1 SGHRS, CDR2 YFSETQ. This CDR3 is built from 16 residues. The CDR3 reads CASSFSQGERNYGYTF. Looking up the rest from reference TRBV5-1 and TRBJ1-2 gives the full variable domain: KAGVTQTPRYLIKTRGQQVTLSCSPISGHRSVSWYQQTPGQGLQFLFEYFSETQRNKGNFPGRFSGRQFSNSRSEMNVSTLELGDSALYLCASSFSQGERNYGYTFGSGTRLTVV.

The CDR3 loop is CSFQGRANYGYTF. The rearrangement joins TRBV20-1 to TRBJ1-2; the TCRdb call, TRBD1, lacks DNA for checking. CDR1 DFQATT and CDR2 SNEGSKA come from the germline V gene (reference sequence). The CDR3 spans 13 residues.

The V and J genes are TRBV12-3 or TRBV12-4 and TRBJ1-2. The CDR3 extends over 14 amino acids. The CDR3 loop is CASSLGEENYGYTF.